These T cell receptor beta chains were read from a single sample in a study of tumor-infiltrating lymphocytes in oesophageal squamous cell carcinoma. Using its own MiXCR run on the PCR reads, TCRdb lists one record per CDR3 protein. The sample consists of 12,000 or so distinct CDR3 sequences, around three fifths of them appearing once. Sequenced sample: esophageal tumor tissue. These receptor sequences come from a female donor with esophageal squamous cell carcinoma. Both conserved end residues are part of each CDR3. Fields, in order: J gene, D gene, V gene, clone size, CDR3 protein, CDR3 DNA. D genes are given only for firm matches. A row's size may be missing; if present it is once, few, many or a size class.

TRBJ2-5 NA TRBV7-8 few CASSQGSGQETQYF TGTGCCAGCAGCCAAGGTAGCGGCCAAGAGACCCAGTACTTC
TRBJ1-6 NA TRBV12-3/TRBV12-4 once CASSSSPWGPEQETQYF TGTGCCAGCAGTTCCTCCCCCTGGGGGCCAGAGCAAGAGACCCAGTACTTT
TRBJ2-4 NA TRBV11-2 NA CASSPGPGYNEQYF TGTGCCAGCAGCCCCGGGCCGGGCTACAATGAGCAGTACTTC
TRBJ2-1 NA TRBV10-3 NA CAISGTTDDKQFF TGTGCCATCAGTGGGACGACGGATGATAAGCAGTTCTTC
TRBJ2-7 TRBD2 TRBV5-1 NA CASSFLSGGKYYEQYF TGCGCCAGCAGCTTCTTGAGCGGGGGGAAATACTACGAGCAGTACTTC
TRBJ2-2 NA TRBV11-2 NA CASSLSSQGGELFF TGTGCCAGCAGCTTAAGCTCCCAGGGTGGGGAGCTGTTTTTT
TRBJ2-6 NA TRBV5-1 few CASSLESSMDGWGANVLTF TGCGCCAGCAGCTTGGAGTCTTCCATGGACGGATGGGGGGCCAACGTCCTGACTTTC
TRBJ2-5 NA TRBV24-1 NA CATSDSWVETQYF TGTGCCACCAGTGATTCTTGGGTGGAGACCCAGTACTTC
TRBJ2-7 NA TRBV6-2/TRBV6-3 NA CASSEYGNEQYF TGTGCCAGCAGTGAATACGGTAATGAGCAGTACTTC
TRBJ2-7 NA TRBV7-2 few CASSPGNEQYF TGTGCCAGCAGCCCCGGCAACGAGCAGTACTTC
TRBJ2-5 NA TRBV7-8 NA CASSPRLAGIEETQYF TGTGCCAGCAGCCCCCGATTAGCTGGCATTGAAGAGACCCAGTACTTC
TRBJ2-7 TRBD2 TRBV28 many CASSSRGLAGVYEQYF TGTGCCAGCAGTTCGCGGGGACTAGCGGGAGTCTACGAGCAGTACTTC
TRBJ2-5 NA TRBV12-3/TRBV12-4 NA CASSFRETQYF TGTGCCAGCAGTTTCCGGGAGACCCAGTACTTC
TRBJ2-5 NA TRBV7-2 NA CASSFTGTSQETQYF TGTGCCAGCAGCTTTACCGGGACCTCTCAAGAGACCCAGTACTTC
TRBJ2-3 NA TRBV6-6 NA CASRLQAITDTQYF TGTGCCTCCCGTTTGCAGGCGATCACAGATACGCAGTATTTT
TRBJ2-7 NA TRBV28 once CASRSGQAEGTDTQYF TGTGCCAGCAGATCAGGCCAAGCGGAGGGGACAGATACGCAGTACTTC
TRBJ2-5 NA TRBV11-2 NA CASSLDLTQETQYF TGTGCCAGCAGCTTAGATCTGACCCAAGAGACCCAGTACTTC
TRBJ1-1 TRBD1 TRBV11-2 NA CASSHYTDRGAEAFF TGTGCCAGCAGCCATTACACGGACAGGGGAGCTGAAGCTTTCTTT
TRBJ2-3 NA TRBV7-2 NA CASSWDVTDTQYF TGTGCCAGCAGCTGGGATGTGACAGATACGCAGTATTTT
TRBJ2-7 TRBD1 TRBV11-2 NA CASSSDRGHEQYF TGTGCCAGCAGTTCGGACAGGGGCCACGAGCAGTACTTC
TRBJ2-1 NA TRBV7-2 NA CASRSGSYNEQFF TGTGCCAGCAGATCAGGCTCCTACAATGAGCAGTTCTTC
TRBJ2-7 TRBD1 TRBV7-2 NA CASSLRTGNYEQYF TGTGCCAGCAGCTTAAGGACAGGGAATTACGAGCAGTACTTC
TRBJ2-5 NA TRBV27 NA CASSPNGGVPETQYF TGTGCCAGCAGTCCCAATGGGGGAGTACCTGAGACCCAGTACTTC
TRBJ2-1 NA TRBV7-6 NA CASSHPRVGEQFF TGTGCCAGCAGCCATCCTAGGGTAGGTGAGCAGTTCTTC
TRBJ2-3 TRBD1 TRBV6-6 NA CASSFWTGVDRELYF TGTGCCAGCAGTTTCTGGACAGGGGTGGATAGGGAGCTGTATTTT
TRBJ2-7 TRBD1 TRBV7-8 NA CASSSSGTGTYEQYF TGTGCCAGCAGCTCATCCGGGACAGGGACGTACGAGCAGTACTTC
TRBJ2-7 NA TRBV12-3/TRBV12-4 NA CASCSTGYEQYF TGTGCCAGCTGCAGCACAGGGTACGAGCAGTACTTC
TRBJ2-1 TRBD2 TRBV7-3 NA CASSLTSGGYNEQFF TGTGCCAGCAGCTTAACTAGCGGGGGCTACAATGAGCAGTTCTTC
TRBJ2-7 NA TRBV7-6 NA CASSFGGFSYEQYF TGTGCCAGCAGCTTTGGGGGATTTTCCTACGAGCAGTACTTC
TRBJ2-1 TRBD1 TRBV12-3/TRBV12-4 many CASSRQGAPNEQFF TGTGCCAGCAGTAGACAGGGGGCGCCGAATGAGCAGTTCTTC
TRBJ1-4 TRBD1 TRBV5-4 medium-sized CASSGDRRVNEKLFF TGTGCCAGCAGCGGGGACAGGCGAGTTAATGAAAAACTGTTTTTT
TRBJ2-4 TRBD2 TRBV18 NA CASSPPGLAPREQYF TGTGCCAGCTCACCACCAGGACTAGCACCCCGGGAGCAGTACTTC
TRBJ1-2 NA TRBV4-2 many CASSQDEGSNYGYTF TGTGCCAGCAGCCAAGATGAGGGGTCTAACTATGGCTACACCTTC
TRBJ2-5 NA TRBV6-4 NA CASSEWAEETQYF TGTGCCAGCAGTGAGTGGGCAGAAGAGACCCAGTACTTC
TRBJ2-7 NA TRBV6-1 many CASTQETYEQYF TGTGCCAGCACCCAGGAAACCTACGAGCAGTACTTC
TRBJ2-1 NA TRBV7-2 NA CASSLKGGGALQQFF TGTGCCAGCAGCTTAAAAGGGGGGGGGGCCCTCCAGCAGTTCTTC
TRBJ2-5 NA TRBV10-3 NA CATKIEGSQETQYF TGTGCCACCAAGATCGAGGGGAGTCAAGAGACCCAGTACTTC
TRBJ2-7 NA TRBV7-9 medium-sized CASSLVEDEQYF TGTGCCAGCAGCTTAGTGGAAGATGAGCAGTACTTC
TRBJ2-5 TRBD1 TRBV4-1 NA CASSQGIRDRGRETQYF TGCGCCAGCAGCCAAGGTATTAGGGACAGGGGGCGAGAGACCCAGTACTTC
TRBJ2-5 TRBD2 TRBV7-2 NA CASSIGGTSGQETQYF TGTGCCAGCAGCATCGGAGGGACTAGCGGACAAGAGACCCAGTACTTC
TRBJ2-3 NA TRBV7-2 few CASSRTYTQYF TGTGCCAGCAGCCGGACCTATACGCAGTATTTT
TRBJ2-1 NA TRBV7-8 NA CASSLGRGPYNEQFF TGTGCCAGCAGCTTAGGTAGGGGCCCCTACAATGAGCAGTTCTTC
TRBJ2-6 NA TRBV2 NA CASKSHSGANVLTF TGTGCCAGCAAAAGCCACTCTGGGGCCAACGTCCTGACTTTC
TRBJ1-5 TRBD1 TRBV6-1 few CASSAGGYSNQPQHF TGTGCCAGCAGTGCAGGGGGCTATAGCAATCAGCCCCAGCATTTT
TRBJ2-3 NA TRBV7-3 NA CASSPSGTRTRDTQYF TGTGCCAGCAGCCCCTCTGGGACAAGGACTCGCGATACGCAGTATTTT
TRBJ2-3 NA TRBV2 NA CASSRRQGTDTQYF TGTGCCAGCAGCCGCCGACAGGGCACAGATACGCAGTATTTT
TRBJ2-2 NA TRBV27 NA CASSLSPPEVAVNTGELFF TGTGCCAGCAGTTTATCCCCCCCGGAGGTAGCGGTGAACACCGGGGAGCTGTTTTTT
TRBJ2-1 TRBD2 TRBV7-8 few CASSHGTSGDNEQFF TGTGCCAGCAGCCATGGGACTAGCGGGGACAATGAGCAGTTCTTC
TRBJ2-1 NA TRBV6-8 NA CASSVSDNEQFF TGTGCCAGCAGTGTATCTGACAATGAGCAGTTCTTC
TRBJ2-1 TRBD1 TRBV12-3/TRBV12-4 NA CASHGDRDRHEQFF TGTGCCAGCCACGGGGACAGGGATAGGCATGAGCAGTTCTTC
TRBJ2-7 NA TRBV7-2 few CASRGGLKGEQYF TGTGCCAGCAGGGGCGGACTAAAGGGCGAGCAGTACTTC
TRBJ2-7 NA TRBV6-1 medium-sized CASSVLGGRDEQYF TGTGCCAGCAGTGTTTTGGGGGGAAGGGACGAGCAGTACTTC
TRBJ2-7 TRBD1 TRBV7-3 few CASSRDRGSYEQYF TGTGCCAGCAGCCGGGACAGGGGGAGCTACGAGCAGTACTTC
TRBJ2-1 TRBD1 TRBV3-1 few CASSPTGGSRNEQFF TGTGCCAGCAGCCCGACAGGGGGGTCACGCAATGAGCAGTTCTTC
TRBJ2-1 TRBD2 TRBV7-2 NA CASSLSGTSGGEQFF TGTGCCAGCAGCTTATCCGGGACTAGCGGGGGGGAGCAGTTCTTC
TRBJ2-7 NA TRBV7-6 once CASSLRRGDSLGYNEQYF TGTGCCAGCAGCTTAAGGAGGGGGGACTCGCTCGGCTACAATGAGCAGTACTTC
TRBJ2-1 TRBD2 TRBV5-3 NA CASSPGQAGGPSRVF TGTGCCAGCAGCCCCGGGCAAGCGGGAGGGCCCTCCCGGGTCTTC